The clone carrying this TCR beta chain appeared a single time. Its antigen is undetermined. The method was immunoSEQ multiplex PCR; TCRdb's version includes in-frame clones alone and lacks a portion of them. The sample holds about 2,600 clones; 70% to 80% are singletons and the top ten take about 15%. Selected pancreatic ductal adenocarcinoma patients had undergone surgery without neoadjuvant therapy. The junction had 6 bases not matched to a gene; V was cut back by 3 bases and J by 7 bases. CDR3 size: 15 residues. Germline assignment: CDR1 KGHSH and CDR2 LQKENI. The data are from a study of T cells in pancreatic ductal adenocarcinoma. The study's findings and limits: Unique clonotypes were around 8-fold more numerous in blood than in tumor. Mean clonality was around 0.1 in tumors and around 0.065 in blood, not significantly different.

The chain couples TRBV18 to TRBJ1-5; TRBD1 matches at 10 bases. The sequencing sample was made of pancreatic tumor tissue. This sequence was found in a human donor with pancreatic ductal adenocarcinoma. CDR3 region: CASSPGTGEGQPQHF. The CDR3 DNA sequence: TGTGCCAGCTCACCTGGGACAGGGGAAGGACAGCCCCAGCATTTT.